The following is a T cell receptor beta chain sequence with its context. The antigen remains undetermined. The CDR3 extends 3 residues past the end of the read, so its final part is completed from the germline J gene. The sample originates from a study of T cells in women clearing cervical HPV infection. Study context: Women with histologically confirmed HPV16-related CIN3 or worse, 2 with invasive cancer, served as cases. General study findings and limits: A classifier using richness and V gene abundances reached an AUC of 0.7 to 0.9. Richness differences could reflect unmeasured T-cell content per sample.

MY09/MY11 PCR detected cervical HPV DNA; dot-blot assigned genotypes. V lost 3 bases to trimming and J lost 2 bases, with 2 bases between them. Germline CDR1 reads MGHDK; CDR2 reads SYGVNS. The CDR3 sequence is 11 residues long. The table came from immunoSEQ multiplex PCR; TCRdb's copy has only in-frame clones and leaves some out. In total, the table holds 25,000 or so clones. The clonotype comes from a woman aged 18-70 years with a cervical HPV16 infection that either progressed to CIN3+ or cleared (not recorded which). The sample taken for sequencing was blood buffy coat. The gene calls are TRBV25-1 and TRBJ2-7; unclear D gene. The sequenced CDR3 bases are TGTGCCAGCAGTGATACCTACGAG. Its translation is CASSDTYE. The whole CDR3 protein reads CASSDTYEQYF.